This T cell receptor (beta chain) was observed in a study of T-cell reconstitution after alpha-beta-depleted transplantation in children. Study-level points and caveats: Diversity and T-cell counts at one year after transplant derived mostly from new T cells. It was surviving recipient T cells and thymic progenitors that gave some patients high TCRbeta diversity at day 60.

Trimming took 2 bases from V and 9 from J, leaving 5 bases between them. This CDR3 comprises 11 residues. The TCRbeta library incorporated unique molecular identifiers. In TCRdb, the PCR reads were re-called with MiXCR into one record per CDR3 protein. This sample has about 160,000 distinct CDR3 sequences, with around 10% found just once. Details on this clonotype: What it recognizes is unknown.

This rearrangement joins TRBV12-3 or TRBV12-4 to TRBJ2-1; no firm D call. The source material was PBMCs, sampled before TCRalphabeta/CD19-depleted stem cell transplant. This receptor was taken from a boy aged 2 to 9 with acute myeloid leukemia, due to receive a stem cell transplant. The CDR3, as DNA: TGTGCCAGCAGTTTATCTGCTGAGCAGTTCTTC. Translating it yields CASSLSAEQFF.